The next 7 T cell receptor beta chains were all read from a single sample in a study of read filtering for tumor transcriptome and immune sequencing. From 300 to 450 ng of RNA, a library with molecular barcoded alpha/delta and beta/gamma adaptors was made. MiXCR, applied by TCRdb to the reads, yields one record per CDR3 protein. The sample includes around 33,000 distinct CDR3 sequences, around 18% of them seen just once. Specimen: a population of CD138-negative cells sorted from bone marrow. The receptors come from a donor over 35 with multiple myeloma.

Comments on this clonotype: This is likely a read error, given that the CDR3 carries no conserved phenylalanine or tryptophan at its end. The V call is TRBV5-1, the J call TRBJ2-1, with D hard to call. Germline V gene sequence: CDR1 SGHRS, CDR2 YFSETQ. This CDR3 has 13 amino acids. CDR3 in amino acids: CASSLRGSNEQFL. Written as DNA, the CDR3 is TGCGCCAGTAGCTTGAGAGGTTCCAATGAGCAGTTCCTC.

Only one count was recorded for this clonotype. At one end the junction does not follow the germline gene, possibly because of a read error. The chain uses TRBV11-3 and TRBJ2-5; 12 bases line up with TRBD2. This CDR3 contains 15 residues. CDR1 SGHNT and CDR2 YENEEA come from the germline V gene. For the CDR3, the DNA is TGTGCCAGCAGCAAAGGACTAGCGGGGTCAGAGACCCGGTACTTC. Translated: CASSKGLAGSETRYF. The entire variable domain, with the rest obtained from reference TRBV11-3 and TRBJ2-5, is as follows: EAGVVQSPRYKIIEKKQPVAFWCNPISGHNTLYWYLQNLGQGPELLIRYENEEAVDDSQLPKDRFSAERLKGVDSTLKIQPAELGDSAVYLCASSKGLAGSETRYFGPGTRLLVL.

This clonotype was counted ten times or more. The chain employs TRBV20-1 and TRBJ2-3; 8 bases fit TRBD2. J lost 4 bases, V lost 0 bases, and 3 bases had no gene match. This CDR3 comprises 14 residues. The germline V gene encodes CDR1 DFQATT and CDR2 SNEGSKA (reference sequence). In DNA, the CDR3 is TGCAGTGCTAGAGATAGCGGGACTTCAGATACGCAGTATTTT. It specifies CSARDSGTSDTQYF.

This clonotype was picked up many times. This chain uses TRBV2 with TRBJ1-1; unclear D gene. CDR3 length: 11 amino acids. With 6 bases removed from V and 6 bases from J, the gap between germline ends came to 8 bases. Germline lookup yields CDR1 SNHLY and CDR2 FYNNEI. DNA of the CDR3: TGTGCCAGCAGAGAGGAGCCTGAAGCTTTCTTT. This sequence encodes CASREEPEAFF.

This clonotype came up once. Sequence at one end of the junction differs from germline and may be a read error. This chain links TRBV4-1 with TRBJ2-1; TRBD1 matches at 7 bases. The CDR3 runs 17 residues. Germline lookup yields CDR1 MGHRA and CDR2 YSYEKL. The CDR3 sequence: CASSQVLKGAGHNERLF. CDR3 DNA: TGCGCCAGCAGCCAAGTACTCAAGGGGGCTGGGCACAATGAGCGGCTCTTC.

This clonotype has more than one count but fewer than ten. Possible read error: a much larger clone is one base away. CDR3 DNA: TGCAGCGTTGAAGAAGCCGGGGGTGGCAGAGAGACCCCGTACTTC. The encoded protein is CSVEEAGGGRETPYF. V is TRBV29-1 and J is TRBJ2-5, with a possible D match to TRBD2 (6 bases). The CDR3 loop spans 15 amino acids. Germline CDR1 reads SQVTM; CDR2 reads ANQGSEA. The variable domain in full, with the rest retrieved from reference TRBV29-1 and TRBJ2-5, is SAVISQKPSRDICQRGTSLTIQCQVDSQVTMMFWYRQQPGQSLTLIATANQGSEATYESGFVIDKFPISRPNLTFSTLTVSNMSPEDSSIYLCSVEEAGGGRETPYFGPGTRLLVL.

This clonotype was observed a single time. The chain employs TRBV28 and TRBJ2-1; D is undetermined. The CDR3 is 14 residues long. Germline V gene data show CDR1 as MDHEN and CDR2 as SYDVKM. Between the trimmed V and J ends, which lost 10 bases and 0 bases, there was a span of 13 bases. The CDR3, as DNA: TGTGCCACCGATTATACAAGCTCCTACAATGAGCAGTTCTTC. It codes for CATDYTSSYNEQFF.